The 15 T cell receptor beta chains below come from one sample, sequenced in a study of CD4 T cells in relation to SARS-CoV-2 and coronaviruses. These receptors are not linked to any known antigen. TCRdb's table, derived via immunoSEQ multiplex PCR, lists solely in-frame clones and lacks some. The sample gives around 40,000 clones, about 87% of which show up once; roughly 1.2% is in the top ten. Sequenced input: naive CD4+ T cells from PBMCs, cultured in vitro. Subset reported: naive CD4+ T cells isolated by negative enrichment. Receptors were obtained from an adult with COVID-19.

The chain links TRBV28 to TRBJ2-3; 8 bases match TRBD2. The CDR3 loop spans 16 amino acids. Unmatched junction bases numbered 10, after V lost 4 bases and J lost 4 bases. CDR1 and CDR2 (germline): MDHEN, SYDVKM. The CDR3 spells CASSSEASGSPDTQYF. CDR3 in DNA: TGTGCCAGCAGTTCTGAAGCCAGCGGGAGCCCAGATACGCAGTATTTT.

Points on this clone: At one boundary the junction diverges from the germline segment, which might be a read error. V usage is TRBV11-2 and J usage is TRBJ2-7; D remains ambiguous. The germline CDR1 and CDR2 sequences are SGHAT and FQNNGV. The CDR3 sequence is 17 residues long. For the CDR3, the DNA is TGTGCCAGCAGCTCGCGACCCAACCTGTTTGGGCCCTACGGGCAGTACTTC. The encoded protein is CASSSRPNLFGPYGQYF.

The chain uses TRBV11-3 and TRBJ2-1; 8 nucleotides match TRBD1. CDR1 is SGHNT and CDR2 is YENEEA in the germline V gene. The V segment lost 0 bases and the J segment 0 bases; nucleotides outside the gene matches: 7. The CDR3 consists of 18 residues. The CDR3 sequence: CASSLEGTGETSYNEQFF. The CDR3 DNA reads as TGTGCCAGCAGCTTAGAGGGGACAGGCGAAACCTCCTACAATGAGCAGTTCTTC.

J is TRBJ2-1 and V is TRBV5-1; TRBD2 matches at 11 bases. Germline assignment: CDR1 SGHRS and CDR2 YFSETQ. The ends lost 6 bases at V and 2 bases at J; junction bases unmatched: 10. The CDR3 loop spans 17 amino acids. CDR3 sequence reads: CASNRDRSGRAYNEQFF. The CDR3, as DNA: TGCGCCAGCAACCGGGACCGTAGCGGGAGGGCCTACAATGAGCAGTTCTTC.

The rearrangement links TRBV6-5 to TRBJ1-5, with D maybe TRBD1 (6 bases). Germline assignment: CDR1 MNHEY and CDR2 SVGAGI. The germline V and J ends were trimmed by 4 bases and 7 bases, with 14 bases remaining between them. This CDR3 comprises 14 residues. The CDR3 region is CASSSPGQIQPQHF. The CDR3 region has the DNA TGTGCCAGCAGTTCTCCGGGACAAATACAGCCCCAGCATTTT.

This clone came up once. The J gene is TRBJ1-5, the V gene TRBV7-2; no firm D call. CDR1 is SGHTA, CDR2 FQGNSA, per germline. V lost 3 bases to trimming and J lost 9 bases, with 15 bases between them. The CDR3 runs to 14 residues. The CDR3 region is CASSFERGFWPQHF. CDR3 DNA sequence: TGTGCCAGCAGCTTCGAACGAGGGTTTTGGCCCCAGCATTTT.

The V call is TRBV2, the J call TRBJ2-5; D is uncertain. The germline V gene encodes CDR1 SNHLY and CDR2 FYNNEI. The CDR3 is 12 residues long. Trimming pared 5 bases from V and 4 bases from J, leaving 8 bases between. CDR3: CASSRTGETQYF. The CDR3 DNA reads TGTGCCAGCAGTAGGACGGGAGAGACCCAGTACTTC. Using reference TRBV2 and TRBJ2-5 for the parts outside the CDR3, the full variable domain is EPEVTQTPSHQVTQMGQEVILRCVPISNHLYFYWYRQILGQKVEFLVSFYNNEISEKSEIFDDQFSVERPDGSNFTLKIRSTKLEDSAMYFCASSRTGETQYFGPGTRLLVL.

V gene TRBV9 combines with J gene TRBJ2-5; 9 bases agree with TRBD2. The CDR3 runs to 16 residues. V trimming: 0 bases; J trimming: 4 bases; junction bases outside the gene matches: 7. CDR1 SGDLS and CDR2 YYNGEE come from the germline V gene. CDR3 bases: TGTGCCAGCAGCGTAGAGTCGCTAGCGGGAACAGAGACCCAGTACTTC. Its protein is CASSVESLAGTETQYF.

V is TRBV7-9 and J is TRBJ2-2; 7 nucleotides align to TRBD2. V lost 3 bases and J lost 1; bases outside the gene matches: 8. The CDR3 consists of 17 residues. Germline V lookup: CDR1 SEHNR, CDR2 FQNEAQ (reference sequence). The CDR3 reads CASSFAGRYQNTGELFF. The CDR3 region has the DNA TGTGCCAGCAGCTTCGCCGGGAGGTACCAGAACACCGGGGAGCTGTTTTTT.

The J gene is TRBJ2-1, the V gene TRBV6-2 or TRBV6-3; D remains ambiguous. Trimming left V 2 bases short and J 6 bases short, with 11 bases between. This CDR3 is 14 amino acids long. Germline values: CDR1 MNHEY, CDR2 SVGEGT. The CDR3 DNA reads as TGTGCCAGCAGTTACCCCCAGGTTCGCAATGAGCAGTTCTTC. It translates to CASSYPQVRNEQFF.

The CDR3 coding sequence is TGTGCCAGCAGACAAGCAGGGTCGGGCAATCAGCCCCAGCATTTT. Translated, it gives CASRQAGSGNQPQHF. The genes are TRBV28 and TRBJ1-5; perhaps TRBD1 as D (5 bases). V gave up 6 bases and J gave up 2 bases, with 14 bases separating them. Per the germline V gene, CDR1 is MDHEN and CDR2 is SYDVKM. There are 15 residues in the CDR3.

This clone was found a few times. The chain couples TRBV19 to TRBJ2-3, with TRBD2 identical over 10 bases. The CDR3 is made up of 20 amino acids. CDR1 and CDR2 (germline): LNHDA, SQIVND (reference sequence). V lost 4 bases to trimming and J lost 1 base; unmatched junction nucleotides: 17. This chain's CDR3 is CASSTPGWLAGDSRTDTQYF. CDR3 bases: TGTGCCAGTAGTACACCGGGCTGGCTAGCGGGAGATTCCCGCACAGATACGCAGTATTTT.

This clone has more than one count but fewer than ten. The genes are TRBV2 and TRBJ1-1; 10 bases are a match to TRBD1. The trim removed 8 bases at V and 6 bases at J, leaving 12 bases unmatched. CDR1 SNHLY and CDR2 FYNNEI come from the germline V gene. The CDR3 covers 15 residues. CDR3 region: CASQTRTGGSPEAFF. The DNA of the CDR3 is TGTGCCAGCCAAACCAGGACAGGGGGGAGCCCTGAAGCTTTCTTT.

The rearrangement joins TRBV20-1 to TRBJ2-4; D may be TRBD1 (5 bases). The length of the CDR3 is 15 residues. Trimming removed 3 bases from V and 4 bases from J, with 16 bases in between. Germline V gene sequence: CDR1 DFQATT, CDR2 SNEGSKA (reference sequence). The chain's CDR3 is CSASPRGAVKNIQYF. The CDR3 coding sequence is TGCAGTGCTAGTCCTCGTGGGGCCGTAAAAAACATTCAGTACTTC.

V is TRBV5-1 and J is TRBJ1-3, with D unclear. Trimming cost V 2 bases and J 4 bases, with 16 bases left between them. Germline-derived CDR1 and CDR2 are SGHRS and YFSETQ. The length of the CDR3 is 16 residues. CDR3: CASSLTSPGSGNTIYF. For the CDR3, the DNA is TGCGCCAGCAGCTTAACCTCTCCAGGTTCCGGAAACACCATATATTTT. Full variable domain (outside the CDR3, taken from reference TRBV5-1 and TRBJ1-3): KAGVTQTPRYLIKTRGQQVTLSCSPISGHRSVSWYQQTPGQGLQFLFEYFSETQRNKGNFPGRFSGRQFSNSRSEMNVSTLELGDSALYLCASSLTSPGSGNTIYFGEGSWLTVV.